Detailed here is one TCR beta chain. Trimming removed 1 base from V and 2 bases from J; junction bases left unmatched: 7. From germline, CDR1 is SGHRS and CDR2 YFSETQ. CDR3 length: 16 amino acids. The sample is drawn from a study of blood T cell repertoires in COVID-19. Across the whole study: Sample material is recorded as cDNA or gDNA derived from T cells, B-cell-depleted T cells, or PBMCs.

The assay was immunoSEQ multiplex PCR, and TCRdb's table has in-frame clones only and misses some. This sample yields approximately 110,000 clones, of which 75% to 90% are seen a single time; around 13% belongs to the top ten. Sequencing input: peripheral blood. The origin of this receptor is a human donor in a cohort sampled during active COVID-19. This sequence joins TRBV5-1 and TRBJ1-1, with TRBD1 matching 8 bases. The CDR3 nucleotides are TGCGCCAGCAGCTTGTTTGGACAGGGAAGAAACACTGAAGCTTTCTTT. Its translation: CASSLFGQGRNTEAFF.